One and the same sample provided the 3 T cell receptor beta chains below, sequenced in a study of T cells expressing NK-cell markers. TCRdb re-analyzed the 5' RACE reads; it lists each CDR3 protein once, without DNA. Recorded for this sample: a few hundred thousand distinct CDR3 sequences. Sequencing was carried out using blood T cells: a sorted CD56 or NKG2C T cell subset, CD4+ or CD8+ T cells, or bulk PBMC T cells (not recorded which). Source of these receptors: a man aged 18 to 30 in good health.

The J gene is TRBJ1-1, the V gene TRBV20-1. This CDR3 spans 14 amino acids. From germline, CDR1 is DFQATT and CDR2 SNEGSKA (reference sequence). The CDR3 here is CSAIDPRLNTEAFF.

The chain recombines TRBV24-1 with TRBJ2-5; checking the TCRdb D call of TRBD1 is not possible without DNA. Germline V CDR1 and CDR2: KGHDR, SFDVKD. The CDR3 sequence is 15 residues long. The CDR3 loop is CATSDPQGMQETQYF.

The chain employs TRBV30 and TRBJ1-1. This CDR3 spans 13 amino acids. Looked up from germline, CDR1 is GTSNPN and CDR2 is SVGIG (reference sequence). The CDR3 loop is CAWSVQATTEAFF.